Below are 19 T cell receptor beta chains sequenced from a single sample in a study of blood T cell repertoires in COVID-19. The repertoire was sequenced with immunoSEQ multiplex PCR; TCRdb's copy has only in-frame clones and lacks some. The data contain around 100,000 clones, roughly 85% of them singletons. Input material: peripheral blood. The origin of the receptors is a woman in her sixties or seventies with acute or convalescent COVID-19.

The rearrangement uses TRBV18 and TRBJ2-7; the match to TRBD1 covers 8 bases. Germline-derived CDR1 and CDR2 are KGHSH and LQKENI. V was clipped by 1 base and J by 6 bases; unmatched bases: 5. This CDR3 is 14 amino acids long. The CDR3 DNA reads TGTGCCAGCTCACCACGTGGACAGGGAGTCGAGCAGTACGTC. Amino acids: CASSPRGQGVEQYV.

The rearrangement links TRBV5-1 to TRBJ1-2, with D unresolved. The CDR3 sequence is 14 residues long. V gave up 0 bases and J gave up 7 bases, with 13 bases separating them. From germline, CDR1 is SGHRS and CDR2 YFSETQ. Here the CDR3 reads CASSLVRPSGGYTF. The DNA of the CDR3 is TGCGCCAGCAGCTTGGTTCGCCCATCGGGTGGCTACACCTTC.

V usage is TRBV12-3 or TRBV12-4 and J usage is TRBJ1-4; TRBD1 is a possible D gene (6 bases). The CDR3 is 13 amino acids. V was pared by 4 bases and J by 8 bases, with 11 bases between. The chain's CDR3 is CASSWDISEKLFF. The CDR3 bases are TGTGCCAGCAGTTGGGACATTTCGGAAAAACTGTTTTTT.

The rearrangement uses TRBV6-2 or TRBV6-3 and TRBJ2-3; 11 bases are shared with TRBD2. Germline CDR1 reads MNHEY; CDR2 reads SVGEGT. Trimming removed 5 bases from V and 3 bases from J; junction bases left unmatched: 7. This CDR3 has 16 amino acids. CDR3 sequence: CASSAQLAGVTDTQYF. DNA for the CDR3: TGTGCCAGCAGTGCCCAACTAGCGGGGGTAACAGATACGCAGTATTTT.

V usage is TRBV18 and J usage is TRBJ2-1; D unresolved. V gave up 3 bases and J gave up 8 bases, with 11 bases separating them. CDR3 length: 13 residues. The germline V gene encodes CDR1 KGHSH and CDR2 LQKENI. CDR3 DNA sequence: TGTGCCAGCTCACCGGGCATTTTGGATGAGCAGTTCTTC. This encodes CASSPGILDEQFF.

As DNA, the CDR3 is TGTGCCAGCAGTGAAGATGGGCAGACCTATGGCTACACCTTC. Its protein is CASSEDGQTYGYTF. The gene calls are TRBV6-1 and TRBJ1-2; D gene unclear. The CDR3 spans 14 residues. Germline CDR1 and CDR2: MNHNS and SASEGT. V was pared by 1 base and J by 4 bases, with 10 bases between.

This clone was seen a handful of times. The CDR3 loop reads CASSSPAGTSSVQPQHF. The CDR3 coding sequence is TGTGCCAGCAGCTCCCCGGCCGGGACATCCTCGGTTCAGCCCCAGCATTTT. The chain recombines TRBV7-9 with TRBJ1-5; perhaps TRBD1 as D (6 bases). This CDR3 region has 17 residues. V shed 4 bases and J shed 6 bases, with 22 bases lying between them. Germline CDR1 is SEHNR and CDR2 is FQNEAQ (reference sequence).

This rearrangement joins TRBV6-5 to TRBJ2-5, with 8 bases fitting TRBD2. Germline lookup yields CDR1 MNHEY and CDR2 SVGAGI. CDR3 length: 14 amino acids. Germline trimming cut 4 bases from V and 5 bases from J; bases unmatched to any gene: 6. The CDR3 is CASSFGGAGETQYF. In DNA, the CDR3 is TGTGCCAGCAGTTTCGGGGGGGCCGGCGAGACCCAGTACTTC.

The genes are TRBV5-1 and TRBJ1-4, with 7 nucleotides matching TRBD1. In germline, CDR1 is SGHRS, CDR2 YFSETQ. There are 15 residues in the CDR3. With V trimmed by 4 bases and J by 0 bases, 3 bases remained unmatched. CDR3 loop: CASSPGTATNEKLFF. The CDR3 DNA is TGCGCCAGCAGCCCAGGGACAGCAACTAATGAAAAACTGTTTTTT.

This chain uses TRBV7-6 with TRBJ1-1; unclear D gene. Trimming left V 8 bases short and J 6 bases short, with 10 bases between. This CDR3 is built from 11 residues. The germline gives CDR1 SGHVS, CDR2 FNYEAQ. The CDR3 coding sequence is TGTGCCAGCCGCCAGATCTCTGAAGCTTTCTTT. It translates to CASRQISEAFF.

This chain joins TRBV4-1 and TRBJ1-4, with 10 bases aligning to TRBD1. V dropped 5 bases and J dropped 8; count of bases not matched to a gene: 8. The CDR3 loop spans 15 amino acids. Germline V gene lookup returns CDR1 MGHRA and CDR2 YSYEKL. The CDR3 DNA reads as TGCGCCAGCAGCGTGGTAGGGACAGGGGAGGAAAAACTGTTTTTT. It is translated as CASSVVGTGEEKLFF.

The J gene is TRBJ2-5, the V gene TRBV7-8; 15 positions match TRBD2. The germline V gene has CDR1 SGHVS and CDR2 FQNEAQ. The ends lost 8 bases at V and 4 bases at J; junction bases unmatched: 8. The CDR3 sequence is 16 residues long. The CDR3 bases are TGTGCCAGCGAACCCAGGACTAGCGGGGGGGGAGAGACCCAGTACTTC. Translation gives CASEPRTSGGGETQYF. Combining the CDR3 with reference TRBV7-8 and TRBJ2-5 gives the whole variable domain GAGVSQSPRYKVAKRGQDVALRCDPISGHVSLFWYQQALGQGPEFLTYFQNEAQLDKSGLPSDRFFAERPEGSVSTLKIQRTQQEDSAVYLCASEPRTSGGGETQYFGPGTRLLVL.

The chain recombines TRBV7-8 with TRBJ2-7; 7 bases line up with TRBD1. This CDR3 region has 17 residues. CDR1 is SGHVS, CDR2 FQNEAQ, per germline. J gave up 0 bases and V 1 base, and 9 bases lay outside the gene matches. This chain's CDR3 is CASSLGMTGLSSYEQYV. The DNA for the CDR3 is TGTGCCAGCAGCTTAGGGATGACAGGGCTTAGCTCCTACGAGCAGTACGTC.

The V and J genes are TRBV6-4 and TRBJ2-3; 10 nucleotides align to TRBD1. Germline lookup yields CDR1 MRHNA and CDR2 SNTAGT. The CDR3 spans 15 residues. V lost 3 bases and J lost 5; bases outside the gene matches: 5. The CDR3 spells CASSEGGQGRDTQYF. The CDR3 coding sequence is TGTGCCAGCAGTGAAGGGGGACAGGGGCGAGATACGCAGTATTTT.

The CDR3, as DNA: TGTGCCTGGAGTTTGGGGGGCGGGAGTCAGCCCCAGCATTTT. This encodes CAWSLGGGSQPQHF. The chain uses TRBV30 and TRBJ1-5; a possible D gene is TRBD1 (6 bases). The CDR3 runs to 14 residues. V lost 2 bases, J lost 6 bases, and 14 bases lay in between. CDR1 GTSNPN and CDR2 SVGIG come from the germline V gene (reference sequence). Full variable domain (missing parts from reference TRBV30 and TRBJ1-5): SQTIHQWPATLVQPVGSPLSLECTVEGTSNPNLYWYRQAAGRGLQLLFYSVGIGQISSEVPQNLSASRPQDRQFILSSKKLLLSDSGFYLCAWSLGGGSQPQHFGDGTRLSIL.

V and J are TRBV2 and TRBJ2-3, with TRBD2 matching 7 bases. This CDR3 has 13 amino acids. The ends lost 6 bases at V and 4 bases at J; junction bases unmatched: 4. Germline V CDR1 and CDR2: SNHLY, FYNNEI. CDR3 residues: CASRTSRADTQYF. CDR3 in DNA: TGTGCCAGCAGGACTAGCAGGGCAGATACGCAGTATTTT.

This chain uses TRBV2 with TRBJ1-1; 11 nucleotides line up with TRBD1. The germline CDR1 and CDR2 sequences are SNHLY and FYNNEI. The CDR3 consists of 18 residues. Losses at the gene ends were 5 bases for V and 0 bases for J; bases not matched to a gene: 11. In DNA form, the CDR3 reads TGTGCCAGCAGTAGGGACAGGGGGGATGTGACCATGAACACTGAAGCTTTCTTT. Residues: CASSRDRGDVTMNTEAFF.

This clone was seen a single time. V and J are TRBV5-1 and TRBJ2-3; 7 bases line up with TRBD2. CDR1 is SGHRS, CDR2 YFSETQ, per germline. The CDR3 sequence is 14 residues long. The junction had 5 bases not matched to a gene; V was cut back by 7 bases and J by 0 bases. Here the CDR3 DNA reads TGCGCCAGCTTAGCGGGCGCTAGCACAGATACGCAGTATTTT. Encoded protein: CASLAGASTDTQYF. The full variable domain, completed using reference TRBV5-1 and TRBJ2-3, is KAGVTQTPRYLIKTRGQQVTLSCSPISGHRSVSWYQQTPGQGLQFLFEYFSETQRNKGNFPGRFSGRQFSNSRSEMNVSTLELGDSALYLCASLAGASTDTQYFGPGTRLTVL.

CDR3: CASSLEGAFTDTQYF. CDR3 coding DNA: TGTGCCAGCAGTTTGGAGGGGGCTTTCACAGATACGCAGTATTTT. The gene calls are TRBV6-5 and TRBJ2-3, with D perhaps matching TRBD1 (7 bases). Trimming removed 4 bases from V and 2 bases from J, with 13 bases in between. Germline V gene lookup returns CDR1 MNHEY and CDR2 SVGAGI. The CDR3 consists of 15 residues.